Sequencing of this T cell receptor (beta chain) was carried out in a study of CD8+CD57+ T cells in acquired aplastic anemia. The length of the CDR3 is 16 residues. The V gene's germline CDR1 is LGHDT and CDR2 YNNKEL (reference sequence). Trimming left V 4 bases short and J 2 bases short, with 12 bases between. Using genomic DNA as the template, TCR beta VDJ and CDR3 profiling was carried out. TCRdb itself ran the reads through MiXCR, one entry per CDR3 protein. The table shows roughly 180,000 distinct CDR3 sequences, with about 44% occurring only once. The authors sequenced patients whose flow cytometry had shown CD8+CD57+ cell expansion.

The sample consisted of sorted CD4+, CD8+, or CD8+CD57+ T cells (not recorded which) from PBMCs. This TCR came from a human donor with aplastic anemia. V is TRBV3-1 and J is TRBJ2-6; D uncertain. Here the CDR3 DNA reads TGTGCCAGCAGCCCCCCGAGTCTCCCTGGGGCCAACGTCCTGACTTTC. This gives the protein CASSPPSLPGANVLTF.